The 21 T cell receptor beta chains below come from one sample, sequenced in a study of naive CD8 T cells in extremely preterm neonates. Produced via immunoSEQ multiplex PCR; TCRdb's table is partial and in-frame only. The table shows around 6,600 clones, with around 98% occurring only once. The sample consisted of naive CD8+ T cells from blood. The source is a human donor in good health.

The rearrangement links TRBV5-1 to TRBJ2-2; possibly TRBD1 for D (6 bases). V was cut by 4 bases and J by 6 bases, with 19 bases left in between. The CDR3 runs to 16 residues. Germline-derived CDR1 and CDR2 are SGHRS and YFSETQ. As DNA, the CDR3 is TGCGCCAGCAGCCCCGATACAGGGTATGAAGCCGGGGAGCTGTTTTTT. This gives the protein CASSPDTGYEAGELFF.

The chain joins TRBV7-6 to TRBJ2-5; weak D call: TRBD1 (6 bases). The better agreement between TRBJ2-7 and the DNA end casts doubt on the J call. The CDR3 extends over 16 amino acids. Germline assignment: CDR1 SGHVS and CDR2 FNYEAQ. CDR3 protein: CASSPRTARTSYEQYF. The CDR3 DNA follows: TGTGCCAGCAGCCCCCGGACAGCGAGAACCTCCTACGAGCAGTACTTC.

This chain joins TRBV9 and TRBJ1-2; D possibly corresponds to TRBD1 (5 bases). The CDR3 sequence is 14 residues long. CDR1 is SGDLS and CDR2 is YYNGEE in the germline V gene. V shed 3 bases and J shed 3 bases, with 12 bases lying between them. The CDR3 nucleotides read TGTGCCAGCAGCGATACGGGAGGGGACTATGGCTACACCTTC. This translates into CASSDTGGDYGYTF.

The gene calls are TRBV9 and TRBJ2-1; possibly TRBD2 for D (6 bases). V dropped 0 bases and J dropped 1 base, with 8 bases sitting between them. Germline CDR1 and CDR2: SGDLS and YYNGEE. The CDR3 loop spans 15 amino acids. The CDR3 here is CASSVVGGSYNEQFF. Here the CDR3 DNA reads TGTGCCAGCAGCGTAGTGGGGGGATCCTACAATGAGCAGTTCTTC.

The chain employs TRBV19 and TRBJ1-1; 9 nucleotides line up with TRBD1. The germline V gene has CDR1 LNHDA and CDR2 SQIVND (reference sequence). The CDR3 has 14 amino acids. V dropped 5 bases and J dropped 1; count of bases not matched to a gene: 2. In DNA, the CDR3 is TGTGCCAGTAGTGCGGGACAGGGGAACACTGAAGCTTTCTTT. Translation: CASSAGQGNTEAFF.

The gene calls are TRBV28 and TRBJ2-5; D unclear. The end of the DNA is better explained by TRBJ2-7, so the J call may be wrong. Germline V gene data show CDR1 as MDHEN and CDR2 as SYDVKM. The CDR3 extends over 12 amino acids. The CDR3: CASSSGIYEQYF. CDR3 nucleotides: TGTGCCAGCTCTAGTGGTATCTACGAGCAGTACTTC.

The V and J genes are TRBV11-1 and TRBJ2-1; D unresolved. V was cut by 5 bases and J by 5 bases, with 22 bases left in between. CDR3 length equals 17 residues. The germline CDR1 and CDR2 sequences are SGHAT and FQDESV (reference sequence). As DNA, the CDR3 is TGTGCCAGCAGCCCAGTAAGAGGCGGCAGCAGCAACAATGAGCAGTTCTTC. It specifies CASSPVRGGSSNNEQFF.

The table lists this clone with a count of one. The rearrangement links TRBV7-9 to TRBJ1-3; D remains unclear. The V gene's germline CDR1 is SEHNR and CDR2 FQNEAQ (reference sequence). The CDR3 has 16 residues. Trimming took 1 base from V and 3 from J, leaving 13 bases between them. The CDR3 coding sequence is TGTGCCAGCAGCTTAGGGGTCGGGTTACATGGAAACACCATATATTTT. Its translation: CASSLGVGLHGNTIYF.

The J gene is TRBJ1-5, the V gene TRBV27, with a possible D match to TRBD1 (5 bases). Germline CDR1 is MNHEY and CDR2 is SMNVEV (reference sequence). Deletions cut 3 bases from V and 4 bases from J, with 7 bases between. This CDR3 comprises 13 residues. The CDR3 spells CASSFQGNQPQHF. The DNA of the CDR3 is TGTGCCAGCAGTTTTCAGGGAAATCAGCCCCAGCATTTT.

The J gene is TRBJ2-2, the V gene TRBV15; 10 bases map to TRBD2. Germline CDR1 reads LNHNV; CDR2 reads YYDKDF (reference sequence). The CDR3 consists of 16 residues. The junction had 4 bases not matched to a gene; V was cut back by 3 bases and J by 3 bases. CDR3 bases: TGTGCCACCAGCAGGAAGCGGGAGGGCGACACCGGGGAGCTGTTTTTT. Amino acids: CATSRKREGDTGELFF.

The chain joins TRBV5-1 to TRBJ2-7; D remains ambiguous. Germline V lookup: CDR1 SGHRS, CDR2 YFSETQ. This CDR3 has 12 residues. V gave up 2 bases and J gave up 6 bases, with 9 bases separating them. The CDR3 region is CASSFAGPEQYF. In DNA form, the CDR3 reads TGCGCCAGCAGCTTTGCAGGCCCCGAGCAGTACTTC.

This rearrangement joins TRBV19 to TRBJ2-1; TRBD2 aligns across 11 bases. Germline trimming cut 5 bases from V and 3 bases from J; bases unmatched to any gene: 9. Germline CDR1 reads LNHDA; CDR2 reads SQIVND (reference sequence). The CDR3 loop spans 17 amino acids. CDR3 region: CASSSLPGLAVYNEQFF. The CDR3 DNA is TGTGCCAGTAGTTCACTTCCGGGACTAGCGGTCTACAATGAGCAGTTCTTC.

The rearrangement joins TRBV21-1 to TRBJ1-5. TRBV21-1 is labeled a pseudogene. This CDR3 spans 17 amino acids. The CDR3 DNA follows: TGTGCCAGCAGCAAACAGTCAAAGGGACTCCGGGGGCAGCCCCAGCATTTT. Its translation: CASSKQSKGLRGQPQHF.

The V and J genes are TRBV11-2 and TRBJ2-2; D unresolved. Looked up from germline, CDR1 is SGHAT and CDR2 is FQNNGV. This CDR3 is built from 14 residues. V was trimmed by 3 bases and J by 6 bases, leaving 11 bases between them. CDR3 coding DNA: TGTGCCAGCAGCTTTGAGAGGTATCCCGGGGAGCTGTTTTTT. Residues: CASSFERYPGELFF. Variable domain in full (rest from reference TRBV11-2 and TRBJ2-2): EAGVAQSPRYKIIEKRQSVAFWCNPISGHATLYWYQQILGQGPKLLIQFQNNGVVDDSQLPKDRFSAERLKGVDSTLKIQPAKLEDSAVYLCASSFERYPGELFFGEGSRLTVL.

The V gene is TRBV9, the J gene TRBJ2-3, with a possible D match to TRBD2 (6 bases). The CDR3 is made up of 21 amino acids. V gave up 1 base and J gave up 0 bases, with 27 bases separating them. CDR1 and CDR2 from the germline V gene are SGDLS and YYNGEE. The CDR3 protein is CASSVQGGRDHPIFSTDTQYF. The CDR3 DNA reads as TGTGCCAGCAGCGTACAAGGTGGGCGGGACCACCCTATTTTTAGCACAGATACGCAGTATTTT.

The chain is built from TRBV2 and TRBJ2-1, with D perhaps TRBD2 (6 bases). V was trimmed by 11 bases and J by 3 bases, leaving 17 bases between them. Germline CDR1 and CDR2: SNHLY and FYNNEI. The CDR3 is made up of 14 amino acids. The CDR3 region is CARWRRDDYNEQFF. The CDR3 DNA reads as TGTGCCCGCTGGAGGAGGGATGACTACAATGAGCAGTTCTTC. The variable domain in full, completed from reference TRBV2 and TRBJ2-1, reads EPEVTQTPSHQVTQMGQEVILRCVPISNHLYFYWYRQILGQKVEFLVSFYNNEISEKSEIFDDQFSVERPDGSNFTLKIRSTKLEDSAMYFCARWRRDDYNEQFFGPGTRLTVL.

The rearrangement links TRBV15 to TRBJ2-1, with TRBD2 matching over 7 bases. Trimming cost V 2 bases and J 6 bases; bases outside gene matches: 4. Germline CDR1 reads LNHNV; CDR2 reads YYDKDF (reference sequence). The CDR3 totals 14 residues. The CDR3 sequence is CATSRSGLGNEQFF. The CDR3 region has the DNA TGTGCCACCAGCAGATCTGGACTAGGCAATGAGCAGTTCTTC.

The rearrangement joins TRBV20-1 to TRBJ1-2, with a weak D call TRBD1 (5 bases). V lost 7 bases, J lost 6 bases, and 12 bases lay in between. This CDR3 contains 11 residues. Germline V gene data show CDR1 as DFQATT and CDR2 as SNEGSKA (reference sequence). The CDR3 spells CSVGRGDGYTF. For the CDR3, the DNA is TGCAGTGTGGGTCGGGGGGATGGCTACACCTTC.

Comments on this clone: The junction departs from germline at one end; a sequencing error may be responsible. This chain links TRBV18 with TRBJ2-5; 11 nucleotides agree with TRBD2. CDR3 size: 16 residues. CDR1 and CDR2 from the germline V gene are KGHSH and LQKENI. The CDR3 DNA follows: TGTGCCAGCTCACTGACGGGACTAGCGGATCAAGATACCCAGTACTTC. Protein sequence: CASSLTGLADQDTQYF. Together with reference TRBV18 and TRBJ2-5, the CDR3 gives the full variable domain: NAGVMQNPRHLVRRRGQEARLRCSPMKGHSHVYWYRQLPEEGLKFMVYLQKENIIDESGMPKERFSAEFPKEGPSILRIQQVVRGDSAAYFCASSLTGLADQDTQYFGPGTRLLVL.

Comments on this clone: A junction boundary mismatches the germline segment, possibly from a read error. The gene calls are TRBV27 and TRBJ2-5, with D possibly matching TRBD1 (5 bases). The CDR3 has 15 residues. Germline assignment: CDR1 MNHEY and CDR2 SMNVEV (reference sequence). CDR3: CASSPQTVYQDTQYF. The CDR3 DNA reads as TGTGCCAGCAGTCCACAGACAGTGTACCAAGATACCCAGTACTTC.

The V and J genes are TRBV19 and TRBJ2-7; D gene ambiguous. The CDR3 contains 11 residues. The germline V gene has CDR1 LNHDA and CDR2 SQIVND (reference sequence). Trimming cost V 4 bases and J 4 bases, with 5 bases left between them. CDR3 loop: CASSTGYEQYF. The DNA for the CDR3 is TGTGCCAGTAGTACCGGTTACGAGCAGTACTTC.